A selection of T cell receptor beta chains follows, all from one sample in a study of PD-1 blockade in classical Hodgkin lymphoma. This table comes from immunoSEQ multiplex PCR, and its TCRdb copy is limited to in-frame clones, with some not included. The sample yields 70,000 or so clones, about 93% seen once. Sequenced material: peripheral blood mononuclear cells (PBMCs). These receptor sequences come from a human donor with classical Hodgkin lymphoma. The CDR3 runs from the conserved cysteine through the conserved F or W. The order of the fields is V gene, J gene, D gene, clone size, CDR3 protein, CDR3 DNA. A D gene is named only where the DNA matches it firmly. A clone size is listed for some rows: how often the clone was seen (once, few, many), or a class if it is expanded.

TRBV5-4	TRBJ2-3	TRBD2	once	CASRGAGRHTDTQYF	TGTGCCAGCAGGGGAGCGGGACGGCACACAGATACGCAGTATTTT
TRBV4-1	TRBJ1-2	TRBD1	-	CASSHQGASYGYTF	TGCGCCAGCAGCCACCAGGGGGCTAGCTATGGCTACACCTTC
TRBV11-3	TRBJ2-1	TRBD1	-	CASSFGAGRDRNNEQFF	TGTGCCAGCAGCTTCGGTGCCGGCCGGGACAGGAACAATGAGCAGTTCTTC
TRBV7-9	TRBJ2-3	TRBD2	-	CASSYPTSGAQPSTDTQYF	TGTGCCAGCAGCTACCCGACTAGCGGGGCACAACCTAGCACAGATACGCAGTATTTT
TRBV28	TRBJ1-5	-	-	CASTATWLNNQPQHF	TGTGCCAGCACCGCGACGTGGTTGAACAATCAGCCCCAGCATTTT
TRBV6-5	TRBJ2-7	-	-	CASSVGRPSYEQYF	TGTGCCAGCAGCGTGGGACGGCCCTCCTACGAGCAGTACTTC
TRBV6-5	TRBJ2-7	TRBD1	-	CASTRSRTGVAEQYF	TGTGCCAGCACCAGGTCCAGGACAGGGGTGGCCGAGCAGTACTTC
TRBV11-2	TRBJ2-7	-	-	CASSSQPIYEQYF	TGTGCCAGCAGCTCACAGCCCATCTACGAGCAGTACTTC
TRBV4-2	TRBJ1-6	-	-	CASSQVAGQTNSPLHF	TGTGCCAGCAGCCAAGTGGCGGGACAAACGAATTCACCCCTCCACTTT
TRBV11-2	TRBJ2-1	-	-	CASSLEPVNEQFF	TGTGCCAGCAGCTTAGAGCCCGTTAATGAGCAGTTCTTC
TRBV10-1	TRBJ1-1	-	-	CASSSFGTEAFF	TGCGCCAGCAGCAGTTTCGGCACTGAAGCTTTCTTT
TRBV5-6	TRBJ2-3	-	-	CASSFLSVGATDTQYF	TGTGCCAGCAGCTTCCTTTCCGTAGGAGCCACAGATACGCAGTATTTT
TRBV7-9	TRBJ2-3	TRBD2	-	CASSTRLAGTDTQYF	TGTGCCAGCAGCACTCGACTAGCGGGGACAGATACGCAGTATTTT
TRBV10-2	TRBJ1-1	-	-	CASSESGGYTEAFF	TGCGCCAGCAGTGAGTCAGGGGGGTACACTGAAGCTTTCTTT
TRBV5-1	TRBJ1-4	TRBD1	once	CASKTGDANEKLFF	TGCGCCAGCAAAACAGGGGATGCTAATGAAAAACTGTTTTTT
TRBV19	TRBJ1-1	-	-	CASSIQNTEAFF	TGTGCCAGTAGTATACAGAACACTGAAGCTTTCTTT
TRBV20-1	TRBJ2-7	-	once	CSAEPGTEQYF	TGCAGTGCCGAGCCCGGAACCGAGCAGTACTTC
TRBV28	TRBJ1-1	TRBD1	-	CASSLSHAGQVRAFF	TGTGCCAGCAGTTTATCTCATGCGGGACAGGTTCGGGCTTTCTTT
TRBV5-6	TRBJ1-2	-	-	CASSDGYGYTF	TGTGCCAGCAGCGACGGCTATGGCTACACCTTC
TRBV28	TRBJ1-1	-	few	CASSPGGVGLNTEAFF	TGTGCCAGCAGTCCTGGGGGGGTAGGGCTGAACACTGAAGCTTTCTTT
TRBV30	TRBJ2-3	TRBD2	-	CAWSVSPAGRGDTQYF	TGTGCCTGGAGTGTATCTCCCGCGGGGAGGGGAGATACGCAGTATTTT
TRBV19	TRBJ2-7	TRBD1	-	CASSVGTASYEQYF	TGTGCCAGTAGTGTTGGGACAGCCTCCTACGAGCAGTACTTC
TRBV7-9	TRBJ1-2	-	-	CASSLVGYTF	TGTGCCAGCAGCTTAGTCGGCTACACCTTC
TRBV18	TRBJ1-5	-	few	CASSLGLLNQPQHF	TGTGCCAGCTCCCTGGGACTTTTAAATCAGCCCCAGCATTTT
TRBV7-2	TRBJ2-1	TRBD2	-	CASSLVRGEFF	TGTGCCAGCAGCTTAGTGCGGGGGGAGTTCTTC
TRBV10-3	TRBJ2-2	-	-	CAITGVPTNTGELFF	TGTGCCATCACGGGAGTACCCACGAACACCGGGGAGCTGTTTTTT
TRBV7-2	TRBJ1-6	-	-	CASSLLPGRNNSPLHF	TGTGCCAGCAGCTTACTACCGGGACGCAATAATTCACCCCTCCACTTT
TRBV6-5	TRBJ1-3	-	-	CASSTRGSGNTIYF	TGTGCCAGCAGTACGCGGGGCTCTGGAAACACCATATATTTT
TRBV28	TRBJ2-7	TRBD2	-	CAGSFSYKAGVSYEQYF	TGTGCCGGCAGTTTCTCTTACAAAGCGGGAGTGTCCTACGAGCAGTACTTC
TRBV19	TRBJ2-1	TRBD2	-	CASSTLAGGTYNEQFF	TGTGCCAGTAGTACCCTAGCGGGGGGGACATACAATGAGCAGTTCTTC
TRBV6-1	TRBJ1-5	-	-	CASSLQGVGQPQHF	TGTGCCAGCAGCCTACAGGGAGTGGGTCAGCCCCAGCATTTT
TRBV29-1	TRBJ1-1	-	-	CSVTLDTDEAFF	TGCAGCGTGACTCTTGACACGGATGAAGCTTTCTTT
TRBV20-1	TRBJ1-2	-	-	CSARGYYGYTF	TGCAGTGCTAGAGGCTACTATGGCTACACCTTC
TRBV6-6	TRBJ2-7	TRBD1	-	CASSGTGLSYEQYF	TGTGCCAGCAGCGGGACAGGCCTTTCCTACGAGCAGTACTTC
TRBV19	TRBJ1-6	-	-	CASRGKGAAYNSPLHF	TGTGCCAGTAGGGGCAAAGGGGCAGCGTATAATTCACCCCTCCACTTT